The TCR beta chain described here comes from a study of blood T cell repertoires in COVID-19. Participants were aged about 18 to 90 years, lived in 20 to 30 US areas, and enrolled virtually. Clinical history reported by participants formed the basis on which cohorts were assigned. Assay used: immunoSEQ multiplex PCR; TCRdb lists only in-frame clones, some missing. This table holds fewer than 250,000 clones, about nine tenths found once. Germline V gene lookup returns CDR1 LNHDA and CDR2 SQIVND (reference sequence). The CDR3 has 15 amino acids. Trimming stripped 3 bases from V and 4 bases from J, with 13 bases between.

The specimen was PBMCs or T cells enriched from blood (not recorded which). The rearrangement links TRBV19 to TRBJ1-5; tentatively, D is TRBD1 (5 bases). This TCR was sampled from a young man in a cohort exposed to, infected with or recovered from COVID-19 (not recorded which). CDR3: CASSMGGTQNQPQHF. The DNA for the CDR3 is TGTGCCAGTAGTATGGGAGGGACGCAAAATCAGCCCCAGCATTTT.